Included here is one TCR beta chain sequence, with context. Its target is unknown. Median disease duration was around seven years, range 0.2-19.1. The data originate from a study of synovial regulatory T cells in juvenile arthritis. Regarding the study as a whole: iaTreg cells shared more CDR3 sequences with synovial Tregs than other blood Tregs did. Largely private between patients, iaTreg TCR repertoires showed partial overlap with synovial Teff and blood CPL repertoires.

Method: immunoSEQ multiplex PCR; TCRdb's copy keeps in-frame clones and lacks some. The listing contains about 10,000 clones. The germline CDR1 and CDR2 sequences are MDHEN and SYDVKM. The CDR3 is 15 residues long. No DNA is recorded. This TCR derives from a donor younger than 30 with juvenile idiopathic arthritis. Sequencing was done on a sample of Treg cells from blood. Sample subset: remaining (HLA-DR-negative) circulating blood Treg cells. The V gene is TRBV28, the J gene TRBJ1-1; the D call from TCRdb, TRBD1, cannot be confirmed without DNA. CDR3 protein: CASSRTGGAWTEAFF.